The 10 T cell receptor beta chains presented below share a single source sample, sequenced in a study of cytomegalovirus exposure and HLA in healthy donors. Use of 60 Vbeta and 13 Jbeta primers characterized the PCR. Method: immunoSEQ multiplex PCR; TCRdb's copy keeps in-frame clones and lacks some. Altogether around 190,000 clones are present, around 82% being singletons, with the ten largest covering nearly 3%. What was sequenced was PBMCs. The receptor source for this set is a woman under 40 in good health and CMV-seronegative.

A word on this clone: The DNA is omitted, as the CDR3 cannot be located on it reliably, and the CDR3 follows TCRdb's listing. The chain joins TRBV7-2 to TRBJ2-7; TRBD2, the table's D call, was not compared with the DNA. CDR1 and CDR2 (germline): SGHTA, FQGNSA. Including both end residues, the CDR3 is 15 amino acids long. CDR3 amino acids: CASSFGSGAFYEQYF.

V is TRBV28 and J is TRBJ2-1; no reliable D call. This CDR3 has 12 amino acids. CDR1 is MDHEN, CDR2 SYDVKM, per germline. Between the trimmed V and J ends, which lost 2 bases and 10 bases, there was a span of 9 bases. DNA of the CDR3: TGTGCCAGCAGTTTAGTGGCCCAAGAGCAGTTCTTC. Encoded protein: CASSLVAQEQFF.

The rearrangement links TRBV6-5 to TRBJ1-4, with TRBD1 as a possible D gene (5 bases). Germline CDR1 and CDR2: MNHEY and SVGAGI. The CDR3 sequence is 14 residues long. Trimming left V 5 bases short and J 10 bases short, with 17 bases between. The CDR3, as DNA: TGTGCCAGCAGTCCAGGGCCTAGAAGAGGAAAACTGTTTTTT. Translated: CASSPGPRRGKLFF.

This chain connects TRBV4-1 to TRBJ2-1, with no clear D. The V and J ends lost 1 base and 4 bases respectively, with 11 bases between them. Germline V CDR1 and CDR2: MGHRA, YSYEKL. The CDR3 totals 15 residues. The chain's CDR3 is CASSQAKNAYNEQFF. The CDR3, as DNA: TGCGCCAGCAGCCAAGCTAAGAATGCATACAATGAGCAGTTCTTC.

The CDR3 sequence: CASSKGARENTEAFF. The CDR3 DNA reads TGTGCCAGTAGTAAGGGGGCTCGTGAAAACACTGAAGCTTTCTTT. This chain uses TRBV19 with TRBJ1-1, with 7 bases that match TRBD1. Trimming at V came to 4 bases and at J to 2 bases, leaving 7 bases not matched to a gene. Germline-derived CDR1 and CDR2 are LNHDA and SQIVND (reference sequence). The CDR3 consists of 15 residues.

This rearrangement joins TRBV4-1 to TRBJ2-7; 8 nucleotides agree with TRBD1. The CDR3 loop spans 16 amino acids. The V gene's germline CDR1 is MGHRA and CDR2 YSYEKL. J lost 2 bases, V lost 6 bases, and 12 bases had no gene match. The CDR3 loop is CASRYVRDRNTYEQYF. The DNA of the CDR3 is TGCGCCAGCAGGTACGTCCGGGACAGGAATACCTACGAGCAGTACTTC.

Here the CDR3 reads CAIYDNSGGGYEQFF. CDR3 bases: TGTGCCATCTACGATAATAGCGGGGGAGGGTATGAGCAGTTCTTC. The chain couples TRBV10-3 to TRBJ2-1, with 9 bases fitting TRBD2. V gave up 8 bases and J gave up 8 bases; unmatched junction bases: 13. The CDR3 loop spans 15 amino acids. In germline, CDR1 is ENHRY, CDR2 SYGVKD.

In nucleotides, the CDR3 is TGTGCCAGCAGTACCGGACAGGGGGCCCACGAGCAGTACTTC. It specifies CASSTGQGAHEQYF. The chain carries TRBV28 and TRBJ2-7; TRBD1 matches at 11 bases. From germline, CDR1 is MDHEN and CDR2 SYDVKM. J was trimmed by 5 bases and V by 5 bases; bases with no gene match: 5. This CDR3 is 14 amino acids long.

V gene TRBV5-4 combines with J gene TRBJ1-2, with a possible D match to TRBD1 (5 bases). This CDR3 has 16 residues. V was shortened by 7 bases and J by 2 bases, with 21 bases between the two germline ends. In germline, CDR1 is SGHNT, CDR2 YYREEE (reference sequence). CDR3 in DNA: TGTGCCAGCCCTGGGCCCGGGAGGGGTCCCAACTATGGCTACACCTTC. Its protein product is CASPGPGRGPNYGYTF.

This sequence joins TRBV5-1 and TRBJ1-2, with D possibly matching TRBD1 (5 bases). The CDR3 has 14 amino acids. Trimming stripped 3 bases from V and 1 base from J, with 10 bases between. Looked up from germline, CDR1 is SGHRS and CDR2 is YFSETQ. The CDR3 DNA is TGCGCCAGCAGCTGGGCAGGGAATAACTATGGCTACACCTTC. It encodes CASSWAGNNYGYTF.